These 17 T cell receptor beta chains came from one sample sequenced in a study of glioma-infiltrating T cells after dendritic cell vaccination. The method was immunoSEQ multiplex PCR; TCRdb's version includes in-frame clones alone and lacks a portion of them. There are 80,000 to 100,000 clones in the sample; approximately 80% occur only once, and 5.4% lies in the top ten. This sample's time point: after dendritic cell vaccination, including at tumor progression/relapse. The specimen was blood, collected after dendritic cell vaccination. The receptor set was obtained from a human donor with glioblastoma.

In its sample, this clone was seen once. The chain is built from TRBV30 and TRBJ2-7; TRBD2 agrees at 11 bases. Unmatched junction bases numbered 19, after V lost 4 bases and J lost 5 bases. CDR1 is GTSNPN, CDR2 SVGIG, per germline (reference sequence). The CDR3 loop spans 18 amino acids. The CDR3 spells CAWMQPGTSGLSLHEQYF. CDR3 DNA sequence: TGTGCCTGGATGCAACCCGGGACTAGCGGACTGTCACTCCACGAGCAGTACTTC.

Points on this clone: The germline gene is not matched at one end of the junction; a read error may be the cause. For the CDR3, the DNA is TGCAGTGGTAGACAGGGTAGTGGTATGTACTTC. It codes for CSGRQGSGMYF. The rearrangement joins TRBV20-1 to TRBJ2-7, with 7 bases identical to TRBD1. CDR3 length equals 11 residues. CDR1 is DFQATT, CDR2 SNEGSKA, per germline (reference sequence).

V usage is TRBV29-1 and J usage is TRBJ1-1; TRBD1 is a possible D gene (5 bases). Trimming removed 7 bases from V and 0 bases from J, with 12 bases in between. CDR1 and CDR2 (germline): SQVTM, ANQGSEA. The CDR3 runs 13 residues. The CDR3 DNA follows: TGCAGCGGTATCGACAGCATGAACACTGAAGCTTTCTTT. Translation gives CSGIDSMNTEAFF.

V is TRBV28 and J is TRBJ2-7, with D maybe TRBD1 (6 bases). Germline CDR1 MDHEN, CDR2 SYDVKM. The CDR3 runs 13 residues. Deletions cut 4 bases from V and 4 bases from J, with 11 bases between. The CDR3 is CASSSPGEYEQYF. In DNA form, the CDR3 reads TGTGCCAGCAGTTCCCCAGGGGAGTACGAGCAGTACTTC.

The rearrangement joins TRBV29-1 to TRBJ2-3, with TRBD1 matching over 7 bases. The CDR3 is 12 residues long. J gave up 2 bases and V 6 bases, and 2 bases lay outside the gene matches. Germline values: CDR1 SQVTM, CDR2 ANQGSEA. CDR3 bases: TGCAGCGTGACAGGGATCACAGATACGCAGTATTTT. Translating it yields CSVTGITDTQYF.

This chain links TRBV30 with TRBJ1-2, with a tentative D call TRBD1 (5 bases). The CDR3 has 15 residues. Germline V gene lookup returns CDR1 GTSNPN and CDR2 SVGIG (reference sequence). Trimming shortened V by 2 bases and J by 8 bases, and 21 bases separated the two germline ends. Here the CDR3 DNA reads TGTGCCTGGAGTCCCGGCGGCGGGGGACTCGGGGGCTACACCTTC. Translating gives CAWSPGGGGLGGYTF.

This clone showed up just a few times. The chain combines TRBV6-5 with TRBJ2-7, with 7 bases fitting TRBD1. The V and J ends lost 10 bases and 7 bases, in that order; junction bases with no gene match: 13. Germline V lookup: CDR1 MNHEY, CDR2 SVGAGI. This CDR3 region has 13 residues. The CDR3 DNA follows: TGTGCCACTGCCCGGGACAGCCTATATGAGCAGTACTTC. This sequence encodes CATARDSLYEQYF.

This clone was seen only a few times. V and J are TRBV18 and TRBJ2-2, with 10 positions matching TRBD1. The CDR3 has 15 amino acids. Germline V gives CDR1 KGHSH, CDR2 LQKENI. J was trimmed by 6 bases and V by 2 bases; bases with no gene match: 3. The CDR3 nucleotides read TGTGCCAGCTCACCATTGGGACAGGGGTCCGGGGAGCTGTTTTTT. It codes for CASSPLGQGSGELFF.

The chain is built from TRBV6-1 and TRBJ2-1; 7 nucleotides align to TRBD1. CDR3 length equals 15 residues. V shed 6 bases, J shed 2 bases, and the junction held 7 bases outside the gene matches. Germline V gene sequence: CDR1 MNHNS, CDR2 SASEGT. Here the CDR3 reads CASREQGSPYNEQFF. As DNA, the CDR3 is TGTGCCAGCAGGGAACAGGGGTCCCCCTACAATGAGCAGTTCTTC.

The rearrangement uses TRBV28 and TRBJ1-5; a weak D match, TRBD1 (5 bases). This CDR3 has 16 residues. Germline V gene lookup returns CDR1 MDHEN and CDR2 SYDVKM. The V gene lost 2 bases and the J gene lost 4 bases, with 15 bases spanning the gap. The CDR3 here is CASSLLQGVFNQPQHF. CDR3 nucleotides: TGTGCCAGCAGTTTACTCCAGGGCGTTTTTAATCAGCCCCAGCATTTT. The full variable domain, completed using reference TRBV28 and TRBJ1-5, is DVKVTQSSRYLVKRTGEKVFLECVQDMDHENMFWYRQDPGLGLRLIYFSYDVKMKEKGDIPEGYSVSREKKERFSLILESASTNQTSMYLCASSLLQGVFNQPQHFGDGTRLSIL.

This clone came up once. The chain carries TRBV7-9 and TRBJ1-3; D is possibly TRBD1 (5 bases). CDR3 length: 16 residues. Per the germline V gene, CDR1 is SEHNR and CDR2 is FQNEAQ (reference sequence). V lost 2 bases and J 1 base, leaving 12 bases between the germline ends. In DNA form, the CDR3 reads TGTGCCAGCAGCTTATTTGGGGCATCATCTGGAAACACCATATATTTT. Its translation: CASSLFGASSGNTIYF.

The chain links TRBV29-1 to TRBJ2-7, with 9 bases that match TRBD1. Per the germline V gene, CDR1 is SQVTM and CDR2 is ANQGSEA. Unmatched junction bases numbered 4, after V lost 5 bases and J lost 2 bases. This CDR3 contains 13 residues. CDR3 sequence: CSVRQGGPYEQYF. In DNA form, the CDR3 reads TGCAGCGTTCGACAGGGGGGACCCTACGAGCAGTACTTC.

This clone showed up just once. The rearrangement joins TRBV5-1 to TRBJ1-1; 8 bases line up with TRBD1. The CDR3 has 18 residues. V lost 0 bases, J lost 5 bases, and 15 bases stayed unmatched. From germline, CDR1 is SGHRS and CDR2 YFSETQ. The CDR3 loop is CASSLGVRGAGGTTEAFF. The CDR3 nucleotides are TGCGCCAGCAGCTTGGGTGTCCGAGGCGCAGGGGGCACGACTGAAGCTTTCTTT.

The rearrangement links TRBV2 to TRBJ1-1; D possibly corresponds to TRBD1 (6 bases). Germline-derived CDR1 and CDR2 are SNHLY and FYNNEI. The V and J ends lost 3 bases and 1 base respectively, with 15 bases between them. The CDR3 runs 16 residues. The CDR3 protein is CASSDPRGEGNTEAFF. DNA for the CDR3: TGTGCCAGCAGTGACCCCAGGGGAGAAGGGAACACTGAAGCTTTCTTT.

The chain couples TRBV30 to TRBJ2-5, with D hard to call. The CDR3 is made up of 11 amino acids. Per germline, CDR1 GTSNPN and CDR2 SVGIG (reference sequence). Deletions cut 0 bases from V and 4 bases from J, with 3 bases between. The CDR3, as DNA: TGTGCCTGGAGTGTCGGAGAGACCCAGTACTTC. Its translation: CAWSVGETQYF. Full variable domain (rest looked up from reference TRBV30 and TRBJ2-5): SQTIHQWPATLVQPVGSPLSLECTVEGTSNPNLYWYRQAAGRGLQLLFYSVGIGQISSEVPQNLSASRPQDRQFILSSKKLLLSDSGFYLCAWSVGETQYFGPGTRLLVL.

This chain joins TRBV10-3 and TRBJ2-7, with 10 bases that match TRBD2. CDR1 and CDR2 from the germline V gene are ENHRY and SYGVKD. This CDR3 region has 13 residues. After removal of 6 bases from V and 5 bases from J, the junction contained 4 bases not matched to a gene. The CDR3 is CAIRGLAFHEQYF. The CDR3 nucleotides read TGTGCCATCAGGGGACTAGCGTTCCACGAGCAGTACTTC.

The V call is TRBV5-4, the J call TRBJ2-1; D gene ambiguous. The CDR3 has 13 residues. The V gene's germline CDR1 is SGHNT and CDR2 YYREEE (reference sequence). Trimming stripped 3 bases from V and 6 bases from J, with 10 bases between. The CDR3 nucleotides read TGTGCCAGCAGCTGGTGGGCGCGCAATGAGCAGTTCTTC. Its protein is CASSWWARNEQFF.